This TCR beta chain was profiled in a study of T cell responses to AZD1222 COVID-19 vaccine. Germline assignment: CDR1 WSHSY and CDR2 SAAADI. The CDR3 is made up of 15 amino acids. Trimming removed 2 bases from V and 4 bases from J, with 13 bases in between. The method was immunoSEQ multiplex PCR; TCRdb's version includes in-frame clones alone and lacks a portion of them. Among about 83,000 clones listed, 80% to 95% were seen once. This clone has just a few counts. This chain joins TRBV10-2 and TRBJ2-3; weak D call: TRBD2 (6 bases). This receptor was identified in an adult who received the AZD1222 COVID-19 vaccine. The sample here was peripheral blood, taken 28 days after the second AZD1222 dose. CDR3 coding DNA: TGCGCCAGCAGTGAGAGACTAGTTCTTGCAGATACGCAGTATTTT. Translating gives CASSERLVLADTQYF.